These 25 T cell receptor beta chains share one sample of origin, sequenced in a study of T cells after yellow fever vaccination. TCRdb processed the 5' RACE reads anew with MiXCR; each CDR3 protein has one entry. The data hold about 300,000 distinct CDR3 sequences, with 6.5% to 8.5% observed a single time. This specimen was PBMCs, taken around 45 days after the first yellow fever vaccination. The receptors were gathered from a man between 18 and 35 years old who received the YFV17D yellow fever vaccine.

The CDR3 DNA reads as TGTGCCACCAGCAGGATAGGGACCTCTGAGGGCTACACCTTC. Its protein is CATSRIGTSEGYTF. The chain is built from TRBV15 and TRBJ1-2; weak D call: TRBD1 (5 bases). Trimming took off 3 bases at V and 8 bases at J, with 16 bases between the two ends. Germline V lookup: CDR1 LNHNV, CDR2 YYDKDF (reference sequence). The CDR3 runs to 14 residues.

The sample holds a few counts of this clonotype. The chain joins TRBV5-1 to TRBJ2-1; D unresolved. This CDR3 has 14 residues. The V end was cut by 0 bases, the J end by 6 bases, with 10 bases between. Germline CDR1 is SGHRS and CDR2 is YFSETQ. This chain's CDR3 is CASSLGHGTNEQFF. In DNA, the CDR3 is TGCGCCAGCAGCTTGGGGCACGGTACCAATGAGCAGTTCTTC. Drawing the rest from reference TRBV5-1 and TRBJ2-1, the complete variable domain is KAGVTQTPRYLIKTRGQQVTLSCSPISGHRSVSWYQQTPGQGLQFLFEYFSETQRNKGNFPGRFSGRQFSNSRSEMNVSTLELGDSALYLCASSLGHGTNEQFFGPGTRLTVL.

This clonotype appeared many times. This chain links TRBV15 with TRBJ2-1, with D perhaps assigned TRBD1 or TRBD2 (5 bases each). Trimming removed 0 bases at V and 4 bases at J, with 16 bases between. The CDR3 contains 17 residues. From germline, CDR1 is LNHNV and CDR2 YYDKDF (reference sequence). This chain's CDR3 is CATSRDAGTQPYNEQFF. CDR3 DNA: TGTGCCACCAGCAGAGACGCAGGGACCCAACCGTACAATGAGCAGTTCTTC.

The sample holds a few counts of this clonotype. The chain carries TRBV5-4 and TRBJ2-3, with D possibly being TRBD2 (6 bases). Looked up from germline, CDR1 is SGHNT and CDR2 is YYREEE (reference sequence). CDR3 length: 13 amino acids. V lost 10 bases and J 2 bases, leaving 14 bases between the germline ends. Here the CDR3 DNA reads TGTGCCGGCGGTGGGGGGATCACAGATACGCAGTATTTT. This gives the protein CAGGGGITDTQYF.

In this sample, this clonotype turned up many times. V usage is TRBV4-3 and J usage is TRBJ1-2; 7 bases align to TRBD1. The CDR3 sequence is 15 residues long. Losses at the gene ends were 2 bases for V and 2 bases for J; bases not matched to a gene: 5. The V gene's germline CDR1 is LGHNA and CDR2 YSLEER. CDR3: CASSQHTTGNYGYTF. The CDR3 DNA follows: TGCGCCAGCAGCCAACATACGACAGGGAACTATGGCTACACCTTC.

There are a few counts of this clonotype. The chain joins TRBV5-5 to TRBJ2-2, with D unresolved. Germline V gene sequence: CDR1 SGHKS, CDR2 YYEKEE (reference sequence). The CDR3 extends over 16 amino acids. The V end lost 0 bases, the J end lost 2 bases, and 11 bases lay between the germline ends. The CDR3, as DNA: TGTGCCAGCAGCTTGGGGCCGGGTACAAACACCGGGGAGCTGTTTTTT. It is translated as CASSLGPGTNTGELFF.

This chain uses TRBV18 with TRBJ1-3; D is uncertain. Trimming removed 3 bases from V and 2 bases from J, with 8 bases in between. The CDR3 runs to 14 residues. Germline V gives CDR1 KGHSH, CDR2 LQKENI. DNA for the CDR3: TGTGCCAGCTCACCCGGGCTCCCTGGAAACACCATATATTTT. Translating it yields CASSPGLPGNTIYF.

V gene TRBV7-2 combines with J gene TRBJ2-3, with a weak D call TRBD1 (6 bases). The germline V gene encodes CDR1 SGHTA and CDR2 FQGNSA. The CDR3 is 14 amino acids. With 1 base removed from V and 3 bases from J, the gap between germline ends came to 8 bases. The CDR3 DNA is TGTGCCAGCAGCTTAGAAGGGGGAACAGATACGCAGTATTTT. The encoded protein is CASSLEGGTDTQYF.

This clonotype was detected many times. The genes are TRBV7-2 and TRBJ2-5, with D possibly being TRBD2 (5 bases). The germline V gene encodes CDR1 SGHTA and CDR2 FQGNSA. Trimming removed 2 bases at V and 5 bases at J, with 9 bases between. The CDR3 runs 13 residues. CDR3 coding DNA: TGTGCCAGCAGCTTAACCCTAGCCGAGACCCAGTACTTC. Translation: CASSLTLAETQYF.

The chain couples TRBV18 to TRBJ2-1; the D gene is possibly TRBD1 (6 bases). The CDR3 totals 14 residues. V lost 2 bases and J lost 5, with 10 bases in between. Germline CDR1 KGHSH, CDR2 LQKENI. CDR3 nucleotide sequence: TGTGCCAGCTCACCATGGTCAGGGGACAATGAGCAGTTCTTC. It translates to CASSPWSGDNEQFF.

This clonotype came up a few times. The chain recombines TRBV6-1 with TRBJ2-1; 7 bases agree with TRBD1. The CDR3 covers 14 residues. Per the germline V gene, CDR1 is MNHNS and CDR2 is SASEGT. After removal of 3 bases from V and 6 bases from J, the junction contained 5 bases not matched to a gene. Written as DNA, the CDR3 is TGTGCCAGCAGTGACCGGGACAGCCTCAATGAGCAGTTCTTC. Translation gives CASSDRDSLNEQFF.

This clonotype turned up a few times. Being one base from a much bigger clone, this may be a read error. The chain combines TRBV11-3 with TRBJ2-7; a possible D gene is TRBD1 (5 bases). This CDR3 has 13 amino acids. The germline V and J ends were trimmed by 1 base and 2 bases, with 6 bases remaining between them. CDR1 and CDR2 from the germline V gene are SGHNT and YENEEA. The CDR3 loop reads CASSLGRAYEQYF. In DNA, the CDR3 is TGTGCCAGCAGCTTAGGCAGGGCCTACGAGCAGTACTTC.

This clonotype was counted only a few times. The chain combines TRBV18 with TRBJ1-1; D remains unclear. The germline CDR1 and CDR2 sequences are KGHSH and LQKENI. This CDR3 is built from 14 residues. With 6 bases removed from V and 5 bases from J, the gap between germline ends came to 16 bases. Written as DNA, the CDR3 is TGTGCCAGCTCCAGCTCCCTGTCGGTTACTGAAGCTTTCTTT. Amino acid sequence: CASSSSLSVTEAFF.

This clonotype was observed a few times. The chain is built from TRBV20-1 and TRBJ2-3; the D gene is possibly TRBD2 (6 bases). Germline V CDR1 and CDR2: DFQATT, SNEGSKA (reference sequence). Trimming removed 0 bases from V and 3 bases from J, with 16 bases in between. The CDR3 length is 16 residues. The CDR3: CSARDWGSSATDTQYF. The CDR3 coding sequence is TGCAGTGCTAGAGACTGGGGCTCTAGCGCTACAGATACGCAGTATTTT.

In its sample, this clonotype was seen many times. The CDR3, as DNA: TGCAGCGTTGACAGGCGGTACAATGAGCAGTTCTTC. This translates into CSVDRRYNEQFF. The V gene is TRBV29-1, the J gene TRBJ2-1; D gene ambiguous. CDR1 and CDR2 (germline): SQVTM, ANQGSEA. Trimming removed 3 bases from V and 4 bases from J, with 7 bases in between. CDR3 length: 12 residues.

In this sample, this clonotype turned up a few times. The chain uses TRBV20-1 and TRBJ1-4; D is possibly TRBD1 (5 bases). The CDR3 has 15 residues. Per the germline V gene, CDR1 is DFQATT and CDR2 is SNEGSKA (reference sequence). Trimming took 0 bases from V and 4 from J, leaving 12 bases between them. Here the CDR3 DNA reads TGCAGTGCTAGAGACAGGGTTACTAATAATGAAAAACTGTTTTTT. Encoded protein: CSARDRVTNNEKLFF.

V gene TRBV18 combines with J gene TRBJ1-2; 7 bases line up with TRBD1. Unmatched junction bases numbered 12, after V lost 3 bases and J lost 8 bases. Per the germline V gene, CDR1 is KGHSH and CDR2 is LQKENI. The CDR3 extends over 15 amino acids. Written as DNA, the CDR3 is TGTGCCAGCTCACCGGACAGGAGTTTGTCGGGGGGCTACACCTTC. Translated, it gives CASSPDRSLSGGYTF.

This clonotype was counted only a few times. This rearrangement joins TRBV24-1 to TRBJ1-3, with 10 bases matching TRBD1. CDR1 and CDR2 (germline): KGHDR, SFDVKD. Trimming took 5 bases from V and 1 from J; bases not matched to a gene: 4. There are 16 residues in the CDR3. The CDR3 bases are TGTGCCACCAGTGGACCGGACAGGGGGTCTGGAAACACCATATATTTT. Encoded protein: CATSGPDRGSGNTIYF.

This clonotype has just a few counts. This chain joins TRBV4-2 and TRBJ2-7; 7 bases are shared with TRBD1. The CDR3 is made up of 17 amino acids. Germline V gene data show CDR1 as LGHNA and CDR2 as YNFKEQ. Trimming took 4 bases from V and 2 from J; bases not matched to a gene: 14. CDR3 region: CASSPLEETGIAYEQYF. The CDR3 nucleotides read TGTGCCAGCAGCCCTTTGGAAGAGACAGGGATCGCCTACGAGCAGTACTTC.

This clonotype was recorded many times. The CDR3 DNA is TGTGCCAGCAGCTTGGGTGGGGGCAGCTCCTACAATGAGCAGTTCTTC. It codes for CASSLGGGSSYNEQFF. The chain links TRBV5-6 to TRBJ2-1, with a tentative D call TRBD1 (6 bases). The CDR3 sequence is 16 residues long. V was pared by 0 bases and J by 0 bases, with 10 bases between. Per the germline V gene, CDR1 is SGHDT and CDR2 is YYEEEE.

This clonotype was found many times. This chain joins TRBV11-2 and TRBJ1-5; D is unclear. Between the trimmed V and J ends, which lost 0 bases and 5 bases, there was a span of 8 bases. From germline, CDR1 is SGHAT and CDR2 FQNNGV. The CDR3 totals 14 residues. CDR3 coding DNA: TGTGCCAGCAGCTTAGATCGTGGGGATCAGCCCCAGCATTTT. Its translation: CASSLDRGDQPQHF.

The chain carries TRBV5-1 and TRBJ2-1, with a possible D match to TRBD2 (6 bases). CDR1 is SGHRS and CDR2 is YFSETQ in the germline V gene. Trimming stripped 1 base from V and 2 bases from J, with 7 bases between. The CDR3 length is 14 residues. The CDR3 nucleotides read TGCGCCAGCAGCTTGAGCGGGCCCTACAATGAGCAGTTCTTC. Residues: CASSLSGPYNEQFF.

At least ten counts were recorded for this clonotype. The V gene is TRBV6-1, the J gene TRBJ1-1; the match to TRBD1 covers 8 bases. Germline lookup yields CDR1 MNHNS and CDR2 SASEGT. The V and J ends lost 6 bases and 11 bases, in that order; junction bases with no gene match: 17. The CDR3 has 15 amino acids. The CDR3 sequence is CASSRGSGGGVSAFF. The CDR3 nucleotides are TGTGCCAGCAGCAGGGGGTCAGGGGGCGGCGTAAGTGCTTTCTTT.

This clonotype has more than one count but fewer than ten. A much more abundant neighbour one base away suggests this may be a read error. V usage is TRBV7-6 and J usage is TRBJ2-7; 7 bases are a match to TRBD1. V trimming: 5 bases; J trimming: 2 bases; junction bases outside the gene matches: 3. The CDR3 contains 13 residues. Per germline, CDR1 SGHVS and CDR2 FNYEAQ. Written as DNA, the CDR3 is TGTGCCAGCAGCACCGGGACAGCCTACGAGCAGTACTTC. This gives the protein CASSTGTAYEQYF.

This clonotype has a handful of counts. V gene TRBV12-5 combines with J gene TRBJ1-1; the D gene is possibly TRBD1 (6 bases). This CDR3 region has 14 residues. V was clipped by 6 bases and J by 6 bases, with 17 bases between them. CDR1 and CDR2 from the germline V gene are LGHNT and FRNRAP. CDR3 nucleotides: TGTGCTAGTGGAACATACTCCAGGGGCTCTGAAGCTTTCTTT. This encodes CASGTYSRGSEAFF.